This TCR beta chain was observed in a study of response to subunit inactivated influenza vaccine (dated by TCRdb to the late 2010s). Regarding the study in general: The study used deep quantitative T cell receptor repertoire profiling to track responses to a trivalent subunit inactivated influenza vaccine. The research as a whole found: It was suggested by the authors that each seasonal influenza vaccination may recruit only a limited number of new T cells.

Library prep was done by RT-PCR. Sequencing instrument: Illumina HiSeq 2500. The raw public data were reprocessed by TCRdb itself: fastp quality trimming at Q25, MiXCR clonotype calling, in-frame beta chains only. Merged by CDR3 protein, the rows form single entries marked with the most common genes and DNA. In all, the sample holds around 750,000 distinct CDR3 sequences, and around 21% of those were seen once. More than 8.5% of the sample comes from the top ten. This clonotype was detected a few times. The antigen this receptor binds is unknown. No per-base quality is available; no much larger clone lies one base away. Trimming costs V 0 bases and J 9 bases, and their ends lie 18 bases apart. From the cysteine through the phenylalanine, the CDR3 covers 16 amino acids. CDR3 DNA is the only sequence kept; it has 48 bases, read in frame from the first base. Reading the germline V gene gives CDR1 KGHSH and CDR2 LQKENI.

Source: PBMCs from blood, taken around 5 days after vaccination. The sequence came from a man over 45 who received an inactivated influenza vaccine. Donor details come from another sample of the same person, matched by shared clones. Rearrangement joined TRBV18 to TRBJ2-1; no D gene can be assigned with confidence. The nucleotide sequence is TGTGCCAGCTCACCACCGAACTCGGGTGCCCGCGGTGAGCAGTTCTTC. This yields the protein CASSPPNSGARGEQFF.